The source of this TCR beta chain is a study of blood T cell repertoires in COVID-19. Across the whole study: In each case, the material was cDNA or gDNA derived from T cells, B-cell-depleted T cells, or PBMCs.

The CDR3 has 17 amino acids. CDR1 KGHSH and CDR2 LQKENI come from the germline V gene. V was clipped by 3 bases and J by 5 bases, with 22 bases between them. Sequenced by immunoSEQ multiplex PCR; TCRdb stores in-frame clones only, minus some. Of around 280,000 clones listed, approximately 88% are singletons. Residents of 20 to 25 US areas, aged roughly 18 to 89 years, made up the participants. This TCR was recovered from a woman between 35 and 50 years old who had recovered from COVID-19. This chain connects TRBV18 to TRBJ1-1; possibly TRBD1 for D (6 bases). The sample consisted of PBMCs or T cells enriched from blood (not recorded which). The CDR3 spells CASSPLVLAGEGTEAFF. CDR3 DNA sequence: TGTGCCAGCTCACCTCTAGTACTAGCAGGGGAGGGTACTGAAGCTTTCTTT. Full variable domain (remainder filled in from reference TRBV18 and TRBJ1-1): NAGVMQNPRHLVRRRGQEARLRCSPMKGHSHVYWYRQLPEEGLKFMVYLQKENIIDESGMPKERFSAEFPKEGPSILRIQQVVRGDSAAYFCASSPLVLAGEGTEAFFGQGTRLTVV.